This T cell receptor beta chain was identified during a study of immune evolution from preneoplasia to lung adenocarcinoma. Data came from immunoSEQ multiplex PCR; TCRdb stores just in-frame clones and leaves some out. There are several thousand clones in the sample; approximately 82% occur only once, and nearly 9.5% lies in the top ten. V lost 8 bases, J lost 6 bases, and 9 bases lay in between. Germline V gene lookup returns CDR1 DFQATT and CDR2 SNEGSKA (reference sequence). This CDR3 comprises 10 residues. The gene calls are TRBV20-1 and TRBJ2-3, with D possibly TRBD1 on 5 matching bases. Specimen: FFPE minimally invasive lung adenocarcinoma tissue. The receptor's source is a donor at least 70 years old with lung adenocarcinoma. The CDR3 spells CSPQADTQYF. The CDR3 nucleotides read TGCAGTCCACAGGCGGATACGCAGTATTTT.